A selection of T cell receptor beta chains follows, all from one sample in a study of Graves' ophthalmopathy and Graves' hyperthyroidism. MiXCR was run by TCRdb on the multiplex PCR reads, yielding one entry per CDR3 protein. The sample carries 560,000 or so distinct CDR3 sequences, about two fifths recorded once. The sample consisted of peripheral blood or thyroid tissue (not recorded which). The receptors were gathered from an adult man with Graves' hyperthyroidism. Both conserved end residues are trimmed from each CDR3. Expanded clones get a size class; other rows say once, few or many, or leave the size out.

v_call: TRBV7-2; clone_size: many; cdr3_aa: ASSLGLPAAYEQY
v_call: TRBV20-1; clone_size: few; cdr3_aa: SARGTGATDTQY
v_call: TRBV2; clone_size: -; cdr3_aa: ASSALGGRNTGELF
v_call: TRBV11-2; clone_size: few; cdr3_aa: ASSLILAGEAAYEQY
v_call: TRBV6-6; clone_size: -; cdr3_aa: ASSYSGGRGYEQY
v_call: TRBV12-3/TRBV12-4; clone_size: -; cdr3_aa: ASSRGQGGFNQPQH
v_call: TRBV6-5; clone_size: many; cdr3_aa: ASSYRGQTYEQY
v_call: TRBV27; clone_size: few; cdr3_aa: ASSLFPQREGQETQY
v_call: TRBV12-3/TRBV12-4; clone_size: many; cdr3_aa: ASSGLGTYEQY
v_call: TRBV7-8; clone_size: many; cdr3_aa: ASSFRAPSGETQY
v_call: TRBV5-1; clone_size: -; cdr3_aa: ASSVVERGLGDTQY
v_call: TRBV15; clone_size: once; cdr3_aa: ATSRPRRGNEKLY
v_call: TRBV7-9; clone_size: -; cdr3_aa: ASSTASGGSDEQY
v_call: TRBV10-3; clone_size: -; cdr3_aa: AISSPGGETQY
v_call: TRBV7-9; clone_size: few; cdr3_aa: ASSFRDRARGGEAF
v_call: TRBV19; clone_size: -; cdr3_aa: AGSGIQGALRQEKLF
v_call: TRBV3-1; clone_size: -; cdr3_aa: ASSQGRINSPLH
v_call: TRBV12-3/TRBV12-4; clone_size: many; cdr3_aa: ASRGSTSTI
v_call: TRBV20-1; clone_size: many; cdr3_aa: SARDPGQGDNSPLH
v_call: TRBV20-1; clone_size: -; cdr3_aa: SARHAGPNTEAF
v_call: TRBV7-9; clone_size: -; cdr3_aa: ASSPGGGANEQY
v_call: TRBV30; clone_size: few; cdr3_aa: AWSVGGTINQPQH
v_call: TRBV4-1; clone_size: many; cdr3_aa: ASSRPQGRDTEAF
v_call: TRBV28; clone_size: few; cdr3_aa: ASSLFRGHEKLF
v_call: TRBV5-1; clone_size: -; cdr3_aa: ASSLEQSNQPQH
v_call: TRBV2; clone_size: few; cdr3_aa: ASSETTGGAGELF
v_call: TRBV5-6; clone_size: -; cdr3_aa: ASSAGQG
v_call: TRBV5-1; clone_size: few; cdr3_aa: ASSLWEDRTEAF
v_call: TRBV10-1; clone_size: -; cdr3_aa: ASSLRMRERQF
v_call: TRBV12-3/TRBV12-4; clone_size: -; cdr3_aa: ASSKGLNLYINQPQH
v_call: TRBV6-2/TRBV6-3; clone_size: -; cdr3_aa: ASSYGHTGPTGELF
v_call: TRBV15; clone_size: -; cdr3_aa: ATSRDSVLAGGNEQF
v_call: TRBV2; clone_size: -; cdr3_aa: ASTNRDRGEETQY
v_call: TRBV5-6; clone_size: many; cdr3_aa: ASSLGNNQPQH